The clone carrying this TCR beta chain was found a few times. This record belongs to a study of blood T cell repertoires in COVID-19. In the study overall: T cells, B-cell-depleted T cells, or PBMCs supplied cDNA or gDNA.

Looked up from germline, CDR1 is MDHEN and CDR2 is SYDVKM. Trimming removed 5 bases at V and 6 bases at J, with 17 bases between. The CDR3 has 15 residues. Methods used by the authors: Cell counts per sample came from amplifying reference gene primers. The data were produced by immunoSEQ multiplex PCR, yet TCRdb's version contains in-frame clones alone and is incomplete. That table furnishes V, J and clone size, whereas the DNA furnished D and trimming. The repertoire has 150,000 to 200,000 clones, about 85% of them found once; the top ten carry 3.3%. The sample taken for sequencing was peripheral blood. The rearrangement links TRBV28 to TRBJ2-4; a weak D match, TRBD2 (6 bases). This TCR derives from a human donor with acute or convalescent COVID-19. The donor label of this sample is uncertain. CDR3 region: CASSKGLSGRNIQYF. In nucleotides, the CDR3 is TGTGCCAGCAGTAAGGGACTCTCGGGCCGAAACATTCAGTACTTC.